This T cell receptor (beta chain) stems from a study of cytomegalovirus exposure and HLA in healthy donors. Findings and limits, study-wide: Association of 15,000 to 20,000 TCR beta sequences with HLA alleles was found at 0.05 false discovery rate in a later analysis. Beyond CMV serostatus, there was no information to go on about immune exposure.

The PCR made use of 60 Vbeta and 13 Jbeta primers. Libraries were prepared by immunoSEQ multiplex PCR; TCRdb keeps only in-frame clonotypes and omits some of them. This repertoire shows approximately 210,000 clones, roughly four fifths found once; its top ten account for less than 2.5%. Remarks on this clone: Its target is not known.

CDR1 is SEHNR, CDR2 FQNEAQ, per germline (reference sequence). The ends lost 1 base at V and 7 bases at J; junction bases unmatched: 11. The CDR3 consists of 16 residues. The sequencing sample was made of PBMCs. The sequence derives from a young woman in good health and CMV-seropositive. The chain has TRBV7-9 and TRBJ2-7, with 9 bases that match TRBD1. CDR3 residues: CASSLVARTGVREQYF. The CDR3 coding sequence is TGTGCCAGCAGCTTAGTTGCTCGGACAGGGGTTCGGGAGCAGTACTTC. The whole variable domain, filled in from reference TRBV7-9 and TRBJ2-7, reads DTGVSQNPRHKITKRGQNVTFRCDPISEHNRLYWYRQTLGQGPEFLTYFQNEAQLEKSRLLSDRFSAERPKGSFSTLEIQRTEQGDSAMYLCASSLVARTGVREQYFGPGTRLTVT.